Listed below are T cell receptor beta chains from one sample, sequenced in a study of T cell responses to AZD1222 COVID-19 vaccine. Here immunoSEQ multiplex PCR was the method, and the copy in TCRdb shows in-frame clones only, minus some. The repertoire holds 130,000 or so clones, with more than 85% as singletons. Here the sequenced sample was peripheral blood, taken on day 0 of AZD1222 vaccination. The receptors stem from an adult in good health. Both conserved end residues are part of each CDR3. Each record gives: clone size, D gene, V gene, J gene, CDR3 DNA, CDR3 protein. A D gene is named only where the DNA matches it firmly. Rows may omit the clone size; those that give it use once, few, many or a size class.

>.|.|TRBV7-3|TRBJ2-6
TGTGCCAGCAGCGAAACTGGGGCCAACGTCCTGACTTTC
CASSETGANVLTF
>.|.|TRBV7-3|TRBJ2-1
TGTGCCAGCAGCCTAGTAGCGGACTCCTACAATGAGCAGTTCTTC
CASSLVADSYNEQFF
>.|.|TRBV6-5|TRBJ1-5
TGTGCCAGCAGGGATCAGGCGACTAGCAATCAGCCCCAGCATTTT
CASRDQATSNQPQHF
>.|.|TRBV7-9|TRBJ2-7
TGTGCCAGCAGCGAATACACAGGCTCCAGTTACGAGCAGTACTTC
CASSEYTGSSYEQYF
>.|TRBD1|TRBV13|TRBJ2-1
TGTGCCAGCAGCCCAGGGGGCTCCCTGGCAGATGAGCAGTTCTTC
CASSPGGSLADEQFF
>.|TRBD2|TRBV7-2|TRBJ2-3
TGTGCCAGCAGCCCGAGGACTAGCGGGAGGCGGGCCACAGATACGCAGTATTTT
CASSPRTSGRRATDTQYF
>.|.|TRBV18|TRBJ1-2
TGTGCCAGCTCACCGGGGGCTTCCTATGGCTACACCTTC
CASSPGASYGYTF
>.|.|TRBV28|TRBJ2-6
TGTGCCAGCAGTTTGGCCCTCTCTGGGGCCAACGTCCTGACTTTC
CASSLALSGANVLTF
>.|.|TRBV10-3|TRBJ1-3
TGTGCCATCAGTGAGGTCGGACAGAGCTCTGGAAACACCATATATTTT
CAISEVGQSSGNTIYF
>.|TRBD1|TRBV24-1|TRBJ1-1
TGTGCCACCAGTGACTCACAGGGGGAGACCACTGAAGCTTTCTTT
CATSDSQGETTEAFF
>.|TRBD1|TRBV5-1|TRBJ2-5
TGCGCCAGCAGCGGACCGACAGGGGGCCTTAGAGAGACCCAGTACTTC
CASSGPTGGLRETQYF
>.|TRBD2|TRBV7-9|TRBJ2-7
TGTGCCAGCAGCTCCGGCCGGGACGCGGGAGGGAGCTCCTACGAGCAGTACTTC
CASSSGRDAGGSSYEQYF
>.|TRBD1|TRBV29-1|TRBJ1-4
TGCAGCGTGCGAGACAGGGGGGTATCTGAAAAACTGTTTTTT
CSVRDRGVSEKLFF
>.|TRBD2|TRBV20-1|TRBJ2-5
TGCAGTGCTAGTTCCAACAGGCGCGGGGGTAATGGAGAGACCCAGTACTTC
CSASSNRRGGNGETQYF
>.|.|TRBV19|TRBJ1-1
TGTGCCAGTAGTCCCCCCAGGGGACGGACTGAAGCTTTCTTT
CASSPPRGRTEAFF
>.|.|TRBV18|TRBJ1-5
TGTGCCAGCTCACCACGGTCTGCGGGCAATCAGCCCCAGCATTTT
CASSPRSAGNQPQHF
>.|.|TRBV5-6|TRBJ1-6
TGTGCCAGCAGCTTGGGAGGCTATAATTCACCCCTCCACTTT
CASSLGGYNSPLHF
>.|TRBD1|TRBV7-9|TRBJ1-2
TGTGCCAGCAGCCGAGGGACAGGCAACTATGGCTACACCTTC
CASSRGTGNYGYTF
>.|TRBD2|TRBV9|TRBJ2-7
TGTGCCAGCAGCCCCCTAGCGGGAGTGGGAGAGCAGTACTTC
CASSPLAGVGEQYF
>.|.|TRBV14|TRBJ1-3
TGTGCCAGCAGCTTTCAGTACTCTGGAAACACCATATATTTT
CASSFQYSGNTIYF
>.|.|TRBV4-3|TRBJ1-4
TGCGCCAGCAGCCAAGGTCCGCAGGGTGCTAATGAAAAACTGTTTTTT
CASSQGPQGANEKLFF
>.|.|TRBV19|TRBJ2-4
TGTGCCGGCGTTTTGAGGTTGAAAAACATTCAGTACTTC
CAGVLRLKNIQYF
>.|.|TRBV19|TRBJ1-1
TGTGCCAGTAGTATTAGTAGGGACACTGAAGCTTTCTTT
CASSISRDTEAFF
>.|TRBD1|TRBV28|TRBJ2-1
TGTGCCAGCAGTCGGGACAGGGAAGGAATCAATGAGCAGTTCTTC
CASSRDREGINEQFF
>.|TRBD2|TRBV11-3|TRBJ2-2
TGTGCCAGCAGCCCGCTAGCGGGGGAGACCGGGGAGCTGTTTTTT
CASSPLAGETGELFF
>once|.|TRBV20-1|TRBJ2-2
TGCAGTGCTAGTCACGGGGGCGGGCTGTTTTTT
CSASHGGGLFF
>.|.|TRBV5-1|TRBJ2-7
TGCGCCAGCAGCTTGGCAGCGGGTCCGGCCTACGAGCAGTACTTC
CASSLAAGPAYEQYF
>.|.|TRBV10-3|TRBJ1-3
TGTGCCATCAGCATGGGAGGGGGAAGAGCAAACACCATATATTTT
CAISMGGGRANTIYF
>.|TRBD1|TRBV28|TRBJ2-7
TGTGCCAGCAGTCGGCGGACAGGGAGCTCCTACGAGCAGTACTTC
CASSRRTGSSYEQYF
>.|TRBD1|TRBV19|TRBJ1-2
TGTGCCAGCACAGGGGACTGGGGCTACACCTTC
CASTGDWGYTF
>.|.|TRBV3-1/TRBV3-2|TRBJ2-2
TGTGCCAGCAGCCAAATGGGCACCGGGGAGCTGTTTTTT
CASSQMGTGELFF
>.|.|TRBV25-1|TRBJ2-1
TGTGCCAGCAGGGGGCTAGGACTATACAATGAGCAGTTCTTC
CASRGLGLYNEQFF
>.|.|TRBV10-1|TRBJ1-3
TGCGCCAGCAGTCCAGCCGACAGCTCTGGAAACACCATATATTTT
CASSPADSSGNTIYF
>.|TRBD1|TRBV10-3|TRBJ1-3
TGTGCCATCAGTGACACAGGGGTCTCTGGAAACACCATATATTTT
CAISDTGVSGNTIYF
>.|TRBD1|TRBV28|TRBJ1-2
TGTGCCAGCAGTTCGGGACAGGGCCCCCATACCTCTAACTATGGCTACACCTTC
CASSSGQGPHTSNYGYTF
>.|.|TRBV28|TRBJ1-2
TGTGCCAGCATCCCTCCGGGAGACCCCTATGGCTACACCTTC
CASIPPGDPYGYTF
>.|TRBD1|TRBV29-1|TRBJ1-2
TGCAGCGTTCCCGGAGGGGGCGCTTATGGCTACACCTTC
CSVPGGGAYGYTF
>.|.|TRBV6-4|TRBJ1-1
TGTGCCAGCTCCCCCTCGGTGAGCAGGATGAACACTGAAGCTTTCTTT
CASSPSVSRMNTEAFF
>.|.|TRBV11-3|TRBJ2-6
TGTGCCAGCAGCTTAGACAGGGGTCGGGCACCAATCTCTGGGGCCAACGTCCTGACTTTC
CASSLDRGRAPISGANVLTF
>.|.|TRBV29-1|TRBJ2-3
TGCAGCGCCCAAGAGGGCCGCCATACGCAGTATTTT
CSAQEGRHTQYF
>once|.|TRBV19|TRBJ1-1
TGTGCCAGTATCATCGGGGGACCGAACACTGAAGCTTTCTTT
CASIIGGPNTEAFF
>.|TRBD1|TRBV19|TRBJ1-1
TGTGCCAGTAGGCTCGGGACAGGGGGGAACACTGAAGCTTTCTTT
CASRLGTGGNTEAFF
>.|.|TRBV28|TRBJ1-1
TGTGCCAGCAGTTTTCGGCGGACCGAAGCTTTCTTT
CASSFRRTEAFF
>.|.|TRBV19|TRBJ2-1
TGTGCCAGTGCAACTTCGAATTCCTACAATGAGCAGTTCTTC
CASATSNSYNEQFF
>.|.|TRBV28|TRBJ1-5
TGTGCCAGCAGTTTTATTCGGGTTTATAGCAATCAGCCCCAGCATTTT
CASSFIRVYSNQPQHF
>.|TRBD1|TRBV5-1|TRBJ1-5
TGCGCCAGCAGCCTTGGGACAGGGAGTGAGCCCCAGCATTTT
CASSLGTGSEPQHF
>.|TRBD1|TRBV19|TRBJ1-2
TGTGCCAGTAGTACCCCGGGACAGGACTATGGCTACACCTTC
CASSTPGQDYGYTF
>once|.|TRBV10-3|TRBJ2-1
TGTGCCATCAGCCCCGTGGGCCAGGCTTTACCTATCTACAATGAGCAGTTCTTC
CAISPVGQALPIYNEQFF
>.|.|TRBV28|TRBJ2-2
TGTGCCAGCAGTTATGGACAAGGTCTTAGCGGATACACCGGGGAGCTGTTTTTT
CASSYGQGLSGYTGELFF
>.|.|TRBV30|TRBJ1-1
TGTGCCTGGAGAATAGGGACCTACACTGAAGCTTTCTTT
CAWRIGTYTEAFF
>.|.|TRBV28|TRBJ1-2
TGTGCCAGCAGTGGCGGGGGCGGAGATGGCTACACCTTC
CASSGGGGDGYTF
>.|.|TRBV11-3|TRBJ2-1
TGTGCCAGCAGCTTAGTAGGGGTCTCCTACAATGAGCAGTTCTTC
CASSLVGVSYNEQFF